Below, 6 T cell receptor beta chains from the same sample are listed, as sequenced in a study of OX40 agonist ivuxolimab in advanced cancers. The protocol was immunoSEQ multiplex PCR, while the TCRdb copy is restricted to in-frame clones and leaves out a portion. The sample shows approximately 100,000 clones, less than 95% of them seen only once. This specimen was CD4+ or CD8+ T cells sorted from blood, taken in a trial of the OX40 agonist ivuxolimab. The receptors shown here come from an adult with an advanced solid tumor such as melanoma, head and neck, liver or kidney cancer.

Regarding this clone: Other DNA sequences in this sample translate to the same CDR3. This rearrangement joins TRBV20-1 to TRBJ2-5; perhaps TRBD2 as D (5 bases). This CDR3 region has 11 residues. Trimming removed 3 bases from V and 5 bases from J, with 7 bases in between. Germline-derived CDR1 and CDR2 are DFQATT and SNEGSKA (reference sequence). DNA of the CDR3: TGCAGTGCTAGGGGCGGGGAGACCCAGTACTTC. Its protein product is CSARGGETQYF.

A single count supports this clone. J is TRBJ2-2 and V is TRBV27; TRBD2 matches 8 bases. The germline V gene has CDR1 MNHEY and CDR2 SMNVEV (reference sequence). The V segment lost 5 bases and the J segment 5 bases; nucleotides outside the gene matches: 10. The CDR3 loop spans 16 amino acids. This CDR3 reads CASSPGTSLSTGELFF. In nucleotides, the CDR3 is TGTGCCAGCAGTCCTGGGACTAGTCTTTCGACCGGGGAGCTGTTTTTT.

This clone was detected once. This chain links TRBV13 with TRBJ1-1, with no clear D. Germline CDR1 PRHDT, CDR2 FYEKMQ (reference sequence). Trimming left V 1 base short and J 1 base short, with 4 bases between. The CDR3 totals 13 residues. The CDR3 region is CASSLAGNTEAFF. The DNA for the CDR3 is TGTGCCAGCAGCTTAGCGGGGAACACTGAAGCTTTCTTT.

The chain carries TRBV19 and TRBJ2-3, with D possibly called TRBD1 or TRBD2 (9 bases each). The CDR3 consists of 19 residues. V lost 6 bases and J 7 bases, leaving 32 bases between the germline ends. CDR1 is LNHDA, CDR2 SQIVND, per germline (reference sequence). Here the CDR3 DNA reads TGTGCCAGTAGCTCAGGGGACAGGGTGATAGCGGGAGCTATGAATACGCAGTATTTT. Amino acids: CASSSGDRVIAGAMNTQYF.

The rearrangement links TRBV29-1 to TRBJ2-2; 7 bases are shared with TRBD1. The CDR3 runs 17 residues. CDR1 SQVTM and CDR2 ANQGSEA come from the germline V gene. V lost 3 bases and J lost 6; bases outside the gene matches: 16. The CDR3 bases are TGCAGCGTTGATGTCAGTGGGCGGACAGGAAGACCCGGGGAGCTGTTTTTT. Residues: CSVDVSGRTGRPGELFF.

The gene calls are TRBV7-2 and TRBJ1-5; maybe TRBD1 (6 bases). V lost 2 bases and J lost 7, with 15 bases in between. The CDR3 spans 15 residues. Per germline, CDR1 SGHTA and CDR2 FQGNSA. The CDR3 is CASSLLRGWEQPQHF. The CDR3 DNA follows: TGTGCCAGCAGCTTACTCAGGGGATGGGAACAGCCCCAGCATTTT.